The source of this T cell receptor beta chain is a study of blood T cell repertoires in COVID-19. About the research overall: Spain, Italy and the United States supplied samples that represented acute and convalescent COVID-19. From T cells, B-cell-depleted T cells, or PBMCs came the material, which was cDNA or gDNA.

Between the trimmed V and J ends, which lost 4 bases and 6 bases, there was a span of 10 bases. CDR1 and CDR2 (germline): MDHEN, SYDVKM. There are 14 residues in the CDR3. Original methodology: Reference gene primer amplification yielded estimated nucleated cell counts. Libraries were prepared by immunoSEQ multiplex PCR; TCRdb keeps only in-frame clonotypes and omits some of them. V and J calls plus clone size are reproduced from that table; the DNA served to infer D and trimming. The profile covers around 150,000 clones, with 65% to 90% appearing a single time and approximately 9.1% taken by the ten largest.

J is TRBJ1-6 and V is TRBV28; a weak D match, TRBD1 (6 bases). The TCR originated in a woman in her sixties or seventies with active or convalescent COVID-19. Specimen: peripheral blood. The CDR3: CASSSTGGNSPLHF. The CDR3 coding sequence is TGTGCCAGCAGTTCGACAGGTGGTAATTCACCCCTCCACTTT.